The subject of this entry is one T cell receptor beta chain. Its target is not known. The data originate from a study of graft-versus-host responses after intestinal transplantation. This CDR3 spans 13 amino acids. Trimming shortened V by 5 bases and J by 3 bases, and 12 bases separated the two germline ends. Germline V gives CDR1 SQVTM, CDR2 ANQGSEA. General study points: The authors found GvH clones in recipient marrow, some appearing first in ileum or blood. Declines in HvG clones occurring early post-transplant were associated with peak circulating GvH clone levels.

TCRdb's copy holds only in-frame clones and misses some; the assay was immunoSEQ multiplex PCR. The sample shows some 140,000 clones, around 90% of them seen only once. Sequencing was performed on unstimulated CD4+ T cells sorted from spleen or lymph node cells, taken before intestinal transplant. The TCR was taken from a human donor who received an intestinal transplant. The V and J genes are TRBV29-1 and TRBJ2-3; D call uncertain. The CDR3 sequence is CSVSGRTTDTQYF. DNA for the CDR3: TGCAGCGTTTCGGGTCGAACTACAGATACGCAGTATTTT.